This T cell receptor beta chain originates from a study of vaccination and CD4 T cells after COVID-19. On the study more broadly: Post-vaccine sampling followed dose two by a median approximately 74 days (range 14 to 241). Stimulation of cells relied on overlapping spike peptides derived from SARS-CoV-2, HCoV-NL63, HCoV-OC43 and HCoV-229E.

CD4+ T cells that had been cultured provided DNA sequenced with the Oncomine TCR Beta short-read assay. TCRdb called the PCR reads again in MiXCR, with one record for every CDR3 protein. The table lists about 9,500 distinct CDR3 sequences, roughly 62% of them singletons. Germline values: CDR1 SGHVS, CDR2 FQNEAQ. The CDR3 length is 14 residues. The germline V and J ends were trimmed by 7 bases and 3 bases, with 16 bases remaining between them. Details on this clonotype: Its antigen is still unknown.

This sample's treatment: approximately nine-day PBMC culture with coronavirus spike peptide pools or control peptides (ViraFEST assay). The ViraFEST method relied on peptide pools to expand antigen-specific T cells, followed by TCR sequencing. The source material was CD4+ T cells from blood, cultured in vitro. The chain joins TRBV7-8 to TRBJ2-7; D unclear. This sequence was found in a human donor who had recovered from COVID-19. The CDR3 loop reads CASTKSTRIYEQYF. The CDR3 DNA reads TGTGCCAGCACCAAATCTACACGCATCTACGAGCAGTACTTC.